This T cell receptor beta chain was recovered during a study of T cells after yellow fever vaccination. Study-level findings and limits: Sorted repertoires could include abundant contaminating clonotypes from bulk cells. The study re-detected most primary-vaccination clones after the booster (roughly 96% CD4, around 90% CD8).

Looked up from germline, CDR1 is SGHRS and CDR2 is YFSETQ. This CDR3 comprises 15 residues. Trimming removed 0 bases from V and 0 bases from J, with 8 bases in between. This clonotype occurred a few times. The antigen remains undetermined. As TCR cDNA was made by 5'RACE template switching, a universal primer site and UMIs were added. TCRdb fed the 5' RACE reads into MiXCR, producing one record per CDR3 protein. Here the sample spans some 350,000 distinct CDR3 sequences, about 9.5% being singletons. The clonotype comes from a man aged 18 to 30 who received the YFV17D yellow fever vaccine. The chain couples TRBV5-1 to TRBJ2-3, with a weak D call TRBD1 (6 bases). Sequencing used PBMCs, obtained on the day of the first yellow fever vaccination. CDR3 amino acids: CASSLGTESTDTQYF. The CDR3, as DNA: TGCGCCAGCAGCTTGGGGACAGAGAGCACAGATACGCAGTATTTT. The entire variable domain, with the rest obtained from reference TRBV5-1 and TRBJ2-3, is as follows: KAGVTQTPRYLIKTRGQQVTLSCSPISGHRSVSWYQQTPGQGLQFLFEYFSETQRNKGNFPGRFSGRQFSNSRSEMNVSTLELGDSALYLCASSLGTESTDTQYFGPGTRLTVL.